Presented here are 23 T cell receptor beta chains from one specimen sequenced in a study of blood T cell repertoires in COVID-19. The table came from immunoSEQ multiplex PCR; TCRdb's copy has only in-frame clones and leaves some out. The table has 310,000 or so clones, around 86% seen once; the top ten hold 1% to 1.5%. Sequencing was carried out using peripheral blood. Source of these receptors: a man between 65 and 79 years old with acute or convalescent COVID-19.

The rearrangement links TRBV5-1 to TRBJ2-3, with 7 bases identical to TRBD2. Per germline, CDR1 SGHRS and CDR2 YFSETQ. V trimming: 3 bases; J trimming: 2 bases; junction bases outside the gene matches: 9. The CDR3 has 16 amino acids. DNA for the CDR3: TGCGCCAGCAGCTCTGGGAGGGGAGGTTCCACAGATACGCAGTATTTT. As protein: CASSSGRGGSTDTQYF.

Only a few counts were recorded for this clone. The rearrangement uses TRBV6-2 or TRBV6-3 and TRBJ1-2, with 7 bases matching TRBD1. CDR3 length: 16 amino acids. V was pared by 4 bases and J by 4 bases, with 12 bases of the junction left unmatched. The V gene's germline CDR1 is MNHEY and CDR2 SVGEGT. The CDR3 is CASSSPAGRQGYGYTF. For the CDR3, the DNA is TGTGCCAGCAGTTCGCCTGCGGGGCGACAGGGCTATGGCTACACCTTC.

The rearrangement uses TRBV4-2 and TRBJ1-5; 9 bases are a match to TRBD1. Germline loops: CDR1 LGHNA, CDR2 YNFKEQ. This CDR3 spans 18 amino acids. V dropped 1 base and J dropped 0; count of bases not matched to a gene: 7. The CDR3 DNA is TGTGCCAGCAGCCAAGGGGCGGGACAGGGATATAGCAATCAGCCCCAGCATTTT. As protein: CASSQGAGQGYSNQPQHF.

This clone was picked up a small number of times. The chain employs TRBV2 and TRBJ1-1, with TRBD1 as a possible D gene (5 bases). Trimming shortened V by 6 bases and J by 1 base, and 12 bases separated the two germline ends. The CDR3 consists of 14 residues. The V gene's germline CDR1 is SNHLY and CDR2 FYNNEI. This chain's CDR3 is CASSGHGGNTEAFF. Written as DNA, the CDR3 is TGTGCCAGCAGCGGACATGGTGGGAACACTGAAGCTTTCTTT. The full variable domain, with the rest looked up from reference TRBV2 and TRBJ1-1, is EPEVTQTPSHQVTQMGQEVILRCVPISNHLYFYWYRQILGQKVEFLVSFYNNEISEKSEIFDDQFSVERPDGSNFTLKIRSTKLEDSAMYFCASSGHGGNTEAFFGQGTRLTVV.

This chain connects TRBV4-3 to TRBJ2-3; 10 bases are shared with TRBD2. J lost 2 bases, V lost 1 base, and 9 bases had no gene match. This CDR3 has 18 amino acids. Germline-derived CDR1 and CDR2 are LGHNA and YSLEER. The CDR3 coding sequence is TGCGCCAGCAGCCAAGGGCTAGCGGGAGCTTTCCCCACAGATACGCAGTATTTT. Encoded protein: CASSQGLAGAFPTDTQYF.

This chain uses TRBV2 with TRBJ1-5; D may be TRBD1 (5 bases). Germline V lookup: CDR1 SNHLY, CDR2 FYNNEI. CDR3 length: 15 residues. Deletions cut 0 bases from V and 7 bases from J, with 13 bases between. CDR3 bases: TGTGCCAGCAGTGAAGCGCTTAGGGGCCACCAGCCCCAGCATTTT. Its protein is CASSEALRGHQPQHF.

The chain employs TRBV7-8 and TRBJ1-6; no definite D call. CDR3 size: 12 residues. Per the germline V gene, CDR1 is SGHVS and CDR2 is FQNEAQ. Trimming removed 2 bases at V and 7 bases at J, with 3 bases between. In DNA, the CDR3 is TGTGCCAGCAGCTTACAGAATTCACCCCTCCACTTT. It is translated as CASSLQNSPLHF.

V usage is TRBV5-1 and J usage is TRBJ2-7; 11 positions agree with TRBD1. This CDR3 comprises 15 residues. Germline V gene data show CDR1 as SGHRS and CDR2 as YFSETQ. After removal of 4 bases from V and 2 bases from J, the junction contained 5 bases not matched to a gene. CDR3 in DNA: TGCGCCAGCAGCCTGGGACAGGGGGTAACCTACGAGCAGTACTTC. Translating it yields CASSLGQGVTYEQYF.

This chain uses TRBV21-1 with TRBJ2-7; the D call of TRBD1 is as the table states it, not checked on the DNA. TRBV21-1 is a documented pseudogene. The CDR3 contains 16 residues. The CDR3 reads CASSKPDRVSSYEQYF. CDR3 nucleotides: TGTGCCAGCAGCAAACCAGACAGGGTTTCTTCCTACGAGCAGTACTTC.

The chain employs TRBV7-3 and TRBJ2-1, with unresolved D. Germline V gene data show CDR1 as SGHTA and CDR2 as FQGTGA. The CDR3 runs to 14 residues. The germline V and J ends were trimmed by 5 bases and 6 bases, with 14 bases remaining between them. The DNA for the CDR3 is TGTGCCAGCAGCCCTAACCTAGTTAGCAATGAGCAGTTCTTC. Encoded protein: CASSPNLVSNEQFF.

The chain uses TRBV12-3 or TRBV12-4 and TRBJ2-1, with TRBD2 as a possible D gene (6 bases). The CDR3 contains 12 residues. The ends were cut back, 4 bases at V and 10 bases at J, with 11 bases in the middle. The CDR3 DNA is TGTGCCAGCAGTTCCGGAGGAGGGGAGCAGTTCTTC. It encodes CASSSGGGEQFF.

V usage is TRBV27 and J usage is TRBJ1-5; D might be TRBD1 (6 bases). CDR1 is MNHEY and CDR2 is SMNVEV in the germline V gene (reference sequence). The CDR3 extends over 15 amino acids. The CDR3 sequence: CATAPYGQSNQPQHF. The CDR3 nucleotides read TGTGCTACCGCCCCTTATGGACAGAGCAATCAGCCCCAGCATTTT.

V gene TRBV4-3 combines with J gene TRBJ2-2; 8 bases align to TRBD1. The trim removed 3 bases at V and 2 bases at J, leaving 14 bases unmatched. CDR1 LGHNA and CDR2 YSLEER come from the germline V gene. The CDR3 covers 19 residues. CDR3 sequence reads: CASSQLVSRGHDNTGELFF. DNA for the CDR3: TGCGCCAGCAGCCAGCTTGTCAGCAGGGGGCACGACAACACCGGGGAGCTGTTTTTT.

The chain is built from TRBV7-3 and TRBJ2-5; a possible D gene is TRBD2 (7 bases). The CDR3 extends over 13 amino acids. V was pared by 3 bases and J by 5 bases, with 10 bases between. In germline, CDR1 is SGHTA, CDR2 FQGTGA. CDR3 nucleotide sequence: TGTGCCAGCAGCTTGTGGGGGGGCGAGACCCAGTACTTC. Translation gives CASSLWGGETQYF.

The chain recombines TRBV27 with TRBJ2-6; tentatively, D is TRBD1 (6 bases). The CDR3 loop spans 18 amino acids. V gave up 2 bases and J gave up 5 bases, with 19 bases separating them. Germline CDR1 MNHEY, CDR2 SMNVEV (reference sequence). CDR3 coding DNA: TGTGCCAGCAGTTTAACTCCAGGGGCCCTTACGTGGGCCAACGTCCTGACTTTC. Its translation is CASSLTPGALTWANVLTF.

The rearrangement uses TRBV24-1 and TRBJ2-5, with 9 bases identical to TRBD2. This CDR3 contains 17 residues. V lost 2 bases to trimming and J lost 0 bases; unmatched junction nucleotides: 6. From germline, CDR1 is KGHDR and CDR2 SFDVKD. The CDR3 region has the DNA TGTGCCACCAGTGATTATCAGGCTAGCGGGGACCAAGAGACCCAGTACTTC. It specifies CATSDYQASGDQETQYF.

V and J are TRBV5-1 and TRBJ2-2; 8 positions agree with TRBD1. The CDR3 totals 14 residues. Trimming removed 0 bases from V and 5 bases from J; junction bases left unmatched: 0. Germline V gives CDR1 SGHRS, CDR2 YFSETQ. This CDR3 reads CASSLGTGTGELFF. DNA of the CDR3: TGCGCCAGCAGCTTGGGGACAGGGACCGGGGAGCTGTTTTTT.

The chain joins TRBV5-6 to TRBJ1-6; D is ambiguous. Germline assignment: CDR1 SGHDT and CDR2 YYEEEE. This CDR3 contains 14 residues. Trimming removed 4 bases at V and 4 bases at J, with 9 bases between. The CDR3: CASSPQTYNSPLHF. CDR3 sequence (DNA): TGTGCCAGCAGCCCACAGACGTATAATTCACCCCTCCACTTT.

This chain uses TRBV10-3 with TRBJ2-3; TRBD2 matches at 11 bases. The germline V gene has CDR1 ENHRY and CDR2 SYGVKD. CDR3 length: 13 amino acids. J was trimmed by 11 bases and V by 6 bases; bases with no gene match: 7. This CDR3 reads CAIRPLGLAEQYF. As DNA, the CDR3 is TGTGCCATCAGGCCCTTGGGACTAGCGGAGCAGTATTTT.

This chain connects TRBV5-1 to TRBJ2-5, with D hard to call. The CDR3 totals 12 residues. Germline assignment: CDR1 SGHRS and CDR2 YFSETQ. Deletions cut 4 bases from V and 2 bases from J, with 6 bases between. The CDR3 loop is CASSPQQETQYF. As DNA, the CDR3 is TGCGCCAGCAGCCCCCAACAAGAGACCCAGTACTTC.

The J gene is TRBJ2-7, the V gene TRBV18; D not resolved. CDR1 and CDR2 from the germline V gene are KGHSH and LQKENI. V was cut by 4 bases and J by 3 bases, with 10 bases left in between. CDR3 length: 13 amino acids. The DNA of the CDR3 is TGTGCCAGCTCACGGTTAACAAACTACGAGCAGTACTTC. It encodes CASSRLTNYEQYF.

This clone was found once. This chain joins TRBV20-1 and TRBJ1-5; D gene ambiguous. The V gene lost 3 bases and the J gene lost 2 bases, with 14 bases spanning the gap. The CDR3 is 15 amino acids. CDR1 is DFQATT, CDR2 SNEGSKA, per germline (reference sequence). The DNA of the CDR3 is TGCAGTGCTAGTGGGGAAAGGAGGCGCAATCAGCCCCAGCATTTT. Translation gives CSASGERRRNQPQHF.

This clone was counted a single time. V is TRBV3-1 (or the pseudogene TRBV3-2) and J is TRBJ2-1; D gene uncertain. This CDR3 spans 12 amino acids. Trimming removed 1 base from V and 8 bases from J, with 6 bases in between. CDR1 and CDR2 from the germline V gene are LGHDT and YNNKEL (reference sequence). The CDR3 sequence is CASSQVSHEQFF. CDR3 DNA sequence: TGTGCCAGCAGCCAAGTGTCTCATGAGCAGTTCTTC.